The clone carrying this T cell receptor (beta chain) was recorded at least ten times. Its target is not known. The source of the sample is a study of T cells after posttransplantation cyclophosphamide. Produced via immunoSEQ multiplex PCR; TCRdb's table is partial and in-frame only. There are over 15,000 clones in the sample, none observed a single time. Germline-derived CDR1 and CDR2 are LNHDA and SQIVND (reference sequence). V lost 6 bases and J 2 bases, leaving 11 bases between the germline ends. This CDR3 contains 14 residues. Cyclophosphamide on days +3 and +4 followed busulfan-fludarabine conditioning and a marrow graft. Notes on the study in general: Later blood repertoires were often dominated by clones from the donor CD8+ memory compartment.

The starting material was PBMCs, obtained after allogeneic stem cell transplant with posttransplant cyclophosphamide. This sequence joins TRBV19 and TRBJ2-1; a weak D match, TRBD2 (6 bases). The sequence was collected from a female patient between 25 and 45 years old who received an allogeneic stem cell transplant from a related donor, was CMV-positive, and had no GVHD. Some T cells may possibly be graft donor cells. The CDR3 DNA reads as TGTGCCAGTAGGCGGGACGGCCCCTACAATGAGCAGTTCTTC. Protein product: CASRRDGPYNEQFF.